This T cell receptor beta chain came from a study of blood T cell repertoires in COVID-19. Trimming pared 2 bases from V and 7 bases from J, leaving 20 bases between. The CDR3 runs to 17 residues. Germline CDR1 is SGHTA and CDR2 is FQGTGA. The method was immunoSEQ multiplex PCR; TCRdb's version includes in-frame clones alone and lacks a portion of them. This repertoire shows roughly 64,000 clones, 78% found once; its top ten account for 14%. Input material: peripheral blood. This chain joins TRBV7-3 and TRBJ2-2, with a tentative D call TRBD1 (6 bases). The source of this sequence is a man aged 55 to 70 with COVID-19, enrolled during active disease. CDR3: CASSLFRAGVSGGELFF. DNA of the CDR3: TGTGCCAGCAGCTTATTTCGGGCAGGGGTATCTGGCGGGGAGCTGTTTTTT.